Listed below are T cell receptor beta chains from one sample, sequenced in a study of CD8+CD57+ T cells in acquired aplastic anemia. TCRdb fed the reads into MiXCR, producing one record per CDR3 protein. The sample yields 150,000 or so distinct CDR3 sequences, roughly 49% seen once. Sequenced sample: sorted CD4+, CD8+, or CD8+CD57+ T cells (not recorded which) from PBMCs. Receptor source: a human donor with aplastic anemia. Each CDR3 is given with its conserved first and last residue. Fields, in order: D gene, V gene, J gene, clone size, CDR3 DNA, CDR3 protein. The D gene is left open where the match is weak. Size is omitted from some rows. Given values are once, few, many or a class for expanded clones.

D gene: -; V gene: TRBV20-1; J gene: TRBJ2-7; clone size: -; CDR3 DNA: TGCAGTGCCCTACGGACGGCCTACGAGCAGTACTTC; CDR3 protein: CSALRTAYEQYF
D gene: -; V gene: TRBV7-8; J gene: TRBJ1-1; clone size: many; CDR3 DNA: TGTGCCAGCAGCTTAGCGCCAAACCCGAACACTGAAGCTTTCTTT; CDR3 protein: CASSLAPNPNTEAFF
D gene: TRBD1; V gene: TRBV10-3; J gene: TRBJ1-2; clone size: -; CDR3 DNA: TGTGCCATCAGTACCAGGACAGGGGGAAATGATGGCTACACCTTC; CDR3 protein: CAISTRTGGNDGYTF
D gene: -; V gene: TRBV19; J gene: TRBJ1-6; clone size: -; CDR3 DNA: TGTGCCAGTAGGCCCAGGGACGGTTCACCCCTCCACTTT; CDR3 protein: CASRPRDGSPLHF
D gene: TRBD2; V gene: TRBV4-1; J gene: TRBJ2-1; clone size: -; CDR3 DNA: TGCGCCAGCAGCTCCCTCGCGACTAGCGGGGGGGACAATGAGCAGTTCTTC; CDR3 protein: CASSSLATSGGDNEQFF
D gene: TRBD1; V gene: TRBV29-1; J gene: TRBJ2-7; clone size: many; CDR3 DNA: TGCAGCGTTGAAGGGTCCGGACAGGGGTCCTACGAGCAGTACTTC; CDR3 protein: CSVEGSGQGSYEQYF
D gene: -; V gene: TRBV6-4; J gene: TRBJ2-3; clone size: many; CDR3 DNA: TGTGCCAGCAGTGACTGGCGCCTACCCGGGGTTTGCGCAGATACGCAGTATTTT; CDR3 protein: CASSDWRLPGVCADTQYF
D gene: TRBD2; V gene: TRBV6-1; J gene: TRBJ2-1; clone size: many; CDR3 DNA: TGTGCCAGCAGCCCGGGACTAGCGGGGGGATACAATGAGCAGTTCTTC; CDR3 protein: CASSPGLAGGYNEQFF
D gene: -; V gene: TRBV5-5; J gene: TRBJ2-1; clone size: many; CDR3 DNA: TGTGCCAGCAGCTTGGACAGACCCTCCTACAATGAGCAGTTCTTC; CDR3 protein: CASSLDRPSYNEQFF
D gene: TRBD1; V gene: TRBV29-1; J gene: TRBJ1-4; clone size: -; CDR3 DNA: TGCAGCGTACGAAGGGACAGTCCTAATGAAAAACTGTTTTTT; CDR3 protein: CSVRRDSPNEKLFF